These 26 T cell receptor beta chains came from one sample sequenced in a study of blood T cell dynamics during melanoma immunotherapy. Measured with immunoSEQ multiplex PCR; TCRdb has only the in-frame clones, and not every one. The sample lists about 4,900 clones; almost 90% were seen once. Time point noted: week 3, after first cycle of checkpoint inhibitor. The material was blood, obtained from a patient treated with checkpoint blockade. All receptors come from a human donor with melanoma.

V and J are TRBV5-1 and TRBJ2-7, with 7 bases aligning to TRBD1. V was clipped by 0 bases and J by 1 base; unmatched bases: 4. The CDR3 spans 15 residues. From germline, CDR1 is SGHRS and CDR2 YFSETQ. CDR3 in DNA: TGCGCCAGCAGCTTGGCTATGGGACAGTCCTACGAGCAGTACTTC. Protein sequence: CASSLAMGQSYEQYF. The full variable domain, completed using reference TRBV5-1 and TRBJ2-7, is KAGVTQTPRYLIKTRGQQVTLSCSPISGHRSVSWYQQTPGQGLQFLFEYFSETQRNKGNFPGRFSGRQFSNSRSEMNVSTLELGDSALYLCASSLAMGQSYEQYFGPGTRLTVT.

This chain connects TRBV5-1 to TRBJ2-1; 8 nucleotides align to TRBD2. Trimming removed 4 bases from V and 1 base from J; junction bases left unmatched: 10. The CDR3 has 17 residues. Germline V lookup: CDR1 SGHRS, CDR2 YFSETQ. CDR3: CASSLNSGKRSYNEQFF. The CDR3 coding sequence is TGCGCCAGCAGCCTAAATAGCGGGAAAAGATCCTACAATGAGCAGTTCTTC.

The CDR3 region is CASTPGVVGETQYF. CDR3 bases: TGTGCCAGCACCCCGGGGGTTGTGGGAGAGACCCAGTACTTC. The chain combines TRBV7-2 with TRBJ2-5; a possible D gene is TRBD2 (6 bases). With 7 bases removed from V and 4 bases from J, the gap between germline ends came to 16 bases. Germline values: CDR1 SGHTA, CDR2 FQGNSA. The CDR3 length is 14 residues.

The chain carries TRBV28 and TRBJ1-1; D is possibly TRBD1 (6 bases). V lost 5 bases and J 4 bases, leaving 20 bases between the germline ends. Germline loops: CDR1 MDHEN, CDR2 SYDVKM. The CDR3 is made up of 16 amino acids. Written as DNA, the CDR3 is TGTGCCAGCAGTCCCCCCCTCGGCAGGGGCGGCACTGAAGCTTTCTTT. Translating it yields CASSPPLGRGGTEAFF.

The rearrangement uses TRBV7-2 and TRBJ1-3; a weak D match, TRBD1 (5 bases). CDR1 and CDR2 (germline): SGHTA, FQGNSA. V dropped 7 bases and J dropped 0 bases, with 16 bases sitting between them. The CDR3 extends over 16 amino acids. CDR3 DNA sequence: TGTGCCAGCACCATTCCCGGGACTGTCTCTGGAAACACCATATATTTT. It specifies CASTIPGTVSGNTIYF.

This chain uses TRBV27 with TRBJ2-1; D gene ambiguous. CDR3 length equals 12 residues. Germline V lookup: CDR1 MNHEY, CDR2 SMNVEV (reference sequence). V was pared by 3 bases and J by 6 bases, with 6 bases between. The CDR3 loop is CASSLNGNEQFF. CDR3 coding DNA: TGTGCCAGCAGTTTGAACGGCAATGAGCAGTTCTTC.

V and J are TRBV30 and TRBJ1-4; D gene ambiguous. V was trimmed by 8 bases and J by 5 bases, leaving 12 bases between them. Germline loops: CDR1 GTSNPN, CDR2 SVGIG (reference sequence). CDR3 length equals 12 residues. The CDR3 DNA sequence: TGTGCCGGGGTCGAGGGAAATGAAAAACTGTTTTTT. Protein: CAGVEGNEKLFF.

This chain uses TRBV6-9 with TRBJ2-2; no definite D call. Germline V lookup: CDR1 MNHGY, CDR2 SVAAGI. V was cut by 3 bases and J by 3 bases, with 8 bases left in between. The CDR3 loop spans 14 amino acids. The CDR3 is CASSYSQDTGELFF. CDR3 DNA sequence: TGTGCCAGCAGTTACTCGCAGGACACCGGGGAGCTGTTTTTT.

CDR3 sequence (DNA): TGTGCCAGCAGCGTAGGTCTGGTGAGCTCCTACGAGCAGTACTTC. Protein: CASSVGLVSSYEQYF. The rearrangement links TRBV9 to TRBJ2-7; no clear D gene. CDR3 size: 15 residues. The V end was cut by 0 bases, the J end by 0 bases, with 10 bases between. CDR1 is SGDLS, CDR2 YYNGEE, per germline.

This chain uses TRBV4-2 with TRBJ2-1, with a weak D call TRBD2 (6 bases). Germline loops: CDR1 LGHNA, CDR2 YNFKEQ. V lost 1 base and J 4 bases, leaving 17 bases between the germline ends. The CDR3 extends over 17 amino acids. In DNA form, the CDR3 reads TGTGCCAGCAGCCAAGTGGGGTTCGGGGGTAGGTACAATGAGCAGTTCTTC. Protein sequence: CASSQVGFGGRYNEQFF.

V usage is TRBV19 and J usage is TRBJ2-1; 9 bases align to TRBD2. The CDR3 runs to 18 residues. CDR1 and CDR2 (germline): LNHDA, SQIVND (reference sequence). V was pared by 2 bases and J by 2 bases, with 10 bases of the junction left unmatched. This CDR3 is CASSIFLWTSEPYNEQFF. The CDR3 bases are TGTGCCAGTAGTATATTCCTTTGGACTAGCGAACCCTACAATGAGCAGTTCTTC.

The chain combines TRBV6-5 with TRBJ2-2; D perhaps matches TRBD1 (6 bases). In germline, CDR1 is MNHEY, CDR2 SVGAGI. The CDR3 is made up of 14 amino acids. Trimming removed 8 bases at V and 5 bases at J, with 15 bases between. The CDR3 nucleotides are TGTGCCAGCGCACTAGGGCAGGGGACCGGGGAGCTGTTTTTT. Translating it yields CASALGQGTGELFF.

V gene TRBV7-5 combines with J gene TRBJ2-7; the D call TRBD1 from the table was never checked on the DNA. TRBV7-5 is a pseudogene locus. This CDR3 region has 16 residues. The DNA of the CDR3 is TGTGCCAGCAGCTTCACTCCGGGACAGCTTTCCTACGAGCAGTACTTC. As protein: CASSFTPGQLSYEQYF.

This chain joins TRBV30 and TRBJ2-5; perhaps TRBD2 as D (5 bases). The length of the CDR3 is 12 residues. CDR1 GTSNPN and CDR2 SVGIG come from the germline V gene (reference sequence). Trimming removed 0 bases at V and 4 bases at J, with 6 bases between. The CDR3 sequence is CAWSVAVETQYF. In nucleotides, the CDR3 is TGTGCCTGGAGTGTAGCGGTAGAGACCCAGTACTTC.

V usage is TRBV5-1 and J usage is TRBJ2-3, with 10 bases that match TRBD1. Germline V gives CDR1 SGHRS, CDR2 YFSETQ. Trimming at V came to 6 bases and at J to 1 base, leaving 5 bases not matched to a gene. The CDR3 spans 15 residues. CDR3 DNA sequence: TGCGCCAGCACCCCCGGGACAGGGGGCACAGATACGCAGTATTTT. Protein sequence: CASTPGTGGTDTQYF.

The gene calls are TRBV11-3 and TRBJ2-3, with a weak D call TRBD1 (6 bases). The CDR3 loop spans 15 amino acids. V shed 2 bases and J shed 0 bases, with 9 bases lying between them. Germline CDR1 is SGHNT and CDR2 is YENEEA. CDR3 region: CASSLRTGSTDTQYF. CDR3 nucleotides: TGTGCCAGCAGCTTAAGAACAGGGAGCACAGATACGCAGTATTTT.

The J gene is TRBJ2-7, the V gene TRBV19, with TRBD2 identical over 7 bases. Germline V gene sequence: CDR1 LNHDA, CDR2 SQIVND (reference sequence). After removal of 7 bases from V and 1 base from J, the junction contained 4 bases not matched to a gene. This CDR3 spans 13 amino acids. CDR3 sequence: CASKDGRSYEQYF. CDR3 nucleotides: TGTGCCAGTAAGGACGGGAGGTCCTACGAGCAGTACTTC.

This clone was seen a handful of times. A junction boundary mismatches the germline segment, possibly from a read error. J is TRBJ2-2 and V is TRBV19, with D perhaps matching TRBD2 (5 bases). The germline gives CDR1 LNHDA, CDR2 SQIVND (reference sequence). The CDR3 loop spans 16 amino acids. In nucleotides, the CDR3 is TGTGCCAGTAGCCTCTCCTACGACGGTAGACACCGGGGAGCTGTTTTT. Its translation: CASSLSYDGRHRGAVF.

This chain links TRBV9 with TRBJ2-2, with D perhaps matching TRBD1 or TRBD2 (6 bases each). Germline CDR1 is SGDLS and CDR2 is YYNGEE. The CDR3 totals 13 residues. The V and J ends lost 8 bases and 5 bases respectively, with 13 bases between them. CDR3: CARIQGGTGELFF. Here the CDR3 DNA reads TGTGCCAGAATACAGGGAGGTACCGGGGAGCTGTTTTTT.

V and J are TRBV19 and TRBJ1-2, with 7 positions matching TRBD1. CDR1 LNHDA and CDR2 SQIVND come from the germline V gene (reference sequence). This CDR3 has 14 residues. The V segment lost 6 bases and the J segment 0 bases; nucleotides outside the gene matches: 4. DNA of the CDR3: TGTGCCAGTAGGGGGACAGAAGCTAACTATGGCTACACCTTC. The encoded protein is CASRGTEANYGYTF.

The CDR3 coding sequence is TGTGCCAGCAGTCGGGACAGGGAGTCGCTCCACTTT. It yields the protein CASSRDRESLHF. This chain joins TRBV6-5 and TRBJ1-6, with 9 bases that match TRBD1. J gave up 16 bases and V 5 bases, and 6 bases lay outside the gene matches. The CDR3 spans 12 residues. Germline loops: CDR1 MNHEY, CDR2 SVGAGI.

CDR3 region: CASSYGRARGETQYF. In DNA, the CDR3 is TGTGCCAGCAGTTACGGTCGTGCCCGTGGAGAGACCCAGTACTTC. The chain employs TRBV6-5 and TRBJ2-5; D ambiguous. The germline V and J ends were trimmed by 2 bases and 4 bases, with 14 bases remaining between them. This CDR3 region has 15 residues. Germline CDR1 is MNHEY and CDR2 is SVGAGI.

The rearrangement links TRBV10-3 to TRBJ2-6; D ambiguous. Trimming pared 0 bases from V and 0 bases from J, leaving 12 bases between. CDR3 length equals 18 residues. Germline loops: CDR1 ENHRY, CDR2 SYGVKD. CDR3 amino acids: CAISESSAESSGANVLTF. The CDR3 nucleotides are TGTGCCATCAGTGAGTCGAGTGCAGAAAGCTCTGGGGCCAACGTCCTGACTTTC.

CDR3 protein: CASSPQTGWGSGANVLTF. In DNA, the CDR3 is TGCGCCAGCAGCCCCCAGACAGGGTGGGGCTCTGGGGCCAACGTCCTGACTTTC. The gene calls are TRBV5-1 and TRBJ2-6, with 7 bases aligning to TRBD1. The CDR3 has 18 residues. V shed 4 bases and J 0 bases; nucleotides not matched to a gene: 10. Germline lookup yields CDR1 SGHRS and CDR2 YFSETQ.

The gene calls are TRBV11-3 and TRBJ2-1; D is possibly TRBD2 (6 bases). Germline values: CDR1 SGHNT, CDR2 YENEEA. The CDR3 contains 17 residues. Trimming pared 5 bases from V and 1 base from J, leaving 18 bases between. CDR3 in amino acids: CASSTAGAGWSYNEQFF. Written as DNA, the CDR3 is TGTGCCAGCAGCACGGCCGGGGCGGGATGGTCCTACAATGAGCAGTTCTTC.

The V and J genes are TRBV7-2 and TRBJ1-3, with D unresolved. This CDR3 comprises 15 residues. Per the germline V gene, CDR1 is SGHTA and CDR2 is FQGNSA. Between the trimmed V and J ends, which lost 1 base and 9 bases, there was a span of 16 bases. The CDR3 here is CASSLEYPSTSTIYF. The CDR3 nucleotides are TGTGCCAGCAGCTTAGAATACCCGAGCACTAGCACCATATATTTT.